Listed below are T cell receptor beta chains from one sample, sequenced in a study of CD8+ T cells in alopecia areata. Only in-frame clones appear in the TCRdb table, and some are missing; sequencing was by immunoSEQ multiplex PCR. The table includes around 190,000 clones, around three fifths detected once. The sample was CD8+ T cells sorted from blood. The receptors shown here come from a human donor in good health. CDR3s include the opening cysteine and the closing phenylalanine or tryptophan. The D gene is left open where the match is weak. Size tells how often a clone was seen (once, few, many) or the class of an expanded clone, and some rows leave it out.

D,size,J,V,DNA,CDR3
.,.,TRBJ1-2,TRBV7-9,TGTGCCAGCAGCTTAAAAACAACCTATGGCTACACCTTC,CASSLKTTYGYTF
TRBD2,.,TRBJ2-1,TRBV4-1,TGCGCCAGCAGCCTAGAGCGGGGCTCCTACAATGAGCAGTTCTTC,CASSLERGSYNEQFF
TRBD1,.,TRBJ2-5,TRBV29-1,TGCAGCGTTGAGGCCAGGGGGTACCAAGAGATCCAGTACTTC,CSVEARGYQEIQYF
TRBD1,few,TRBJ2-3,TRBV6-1,TGTGCCAGCAGTCCTAGACAGGGGGGAACAGATACGCAGTATTTT,CASSPRQGGTDTQYF
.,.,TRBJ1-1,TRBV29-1,TGCAGCGTTGAGGGGGGGAACACTGAAGCTTTCTTT,CSVEGGNTEAFF
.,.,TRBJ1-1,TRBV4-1,TGCGCCAGCAGCCAAAAGGGGAGGAACACTGAAGCTTTCTTT,CASSQKGRNTEAFF
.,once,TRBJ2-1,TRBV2,TGTGCCAGCAGCCCCGTTGGGGAAGATGAGCAGTTCTTC,CASSPVGEDEQFF
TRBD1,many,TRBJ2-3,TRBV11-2,TGTGCCAGCAAGGGAGACAGGGGAGGCACAGATACGCAGTATTTT,CASKGDRGGTDTQYF
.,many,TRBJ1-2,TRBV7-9,TGTGCCAGCAGCTTAGTTCAACAGGAGGCCGTTATGGGCTACACCTTC,CASSLVQQEAVMGYTF
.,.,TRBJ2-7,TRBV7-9,TGTGCCAGCAGCCCCGTGGGGGCAGGTGCCTACGAGCAGTACTTC,CASSPVGAGAYEQYF
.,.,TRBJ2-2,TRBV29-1,TGCAGCGTGACGACCGTCACCGGGGAGCTGTTTTTT,CSVTTVTGELFF
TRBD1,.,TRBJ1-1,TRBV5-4,TGTGCCAGCAGCCTGTCAGGGGGAATGAACACTGAAGCTTTCTTT,CASSLSGGMNTEAFF
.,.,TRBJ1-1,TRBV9,TGTGCCAGCAGCGTAGGTAAACGGATGAACACTGAAGCTTTCTTT,CASSVGKRMNTEAFF
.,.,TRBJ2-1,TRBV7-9,TGTGCCAGCAATACAAACAATGAGCAGTTCTTC,CASNTNNEQFF
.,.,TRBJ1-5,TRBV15,TGTGCCACCAGCAGAGGGGTCAATCAGCCCCAGCATTTT,CATSRGVNQPQHF
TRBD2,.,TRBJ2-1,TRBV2,TGTGCCAGCAGTGAAGCTACGGGGGGCTACAATGAGCAGTTCTTC,CASSEATGGYNEQFF
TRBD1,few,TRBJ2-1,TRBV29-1,TGCAGCGTTGGAGGGGCGACAGGGGTGGAAAGCTCCTACAATGAGCAGTTCTTC,CSVGGATGVESSYNEQFF
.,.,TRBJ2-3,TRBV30,TGTGCCTGGAACTCCGCTGACCCAGATACGCAGTATTTT,CAWNSADPDTQYF
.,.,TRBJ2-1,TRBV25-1,TGTGCCAGCAGGGACAATGAGCAGTTCTTC,CASRDNEQFF
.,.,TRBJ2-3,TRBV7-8,TGTGCCAGCAGACCTACAGAAACTAGCACAGATACGCAGTATTTT,CASRPTETSTDTQYF
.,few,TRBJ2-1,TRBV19,TGTGCCAGTAGTGAGCGGAGCTCCTACAATGAGCAGTTCTTC,CASSERSSYNEQFF
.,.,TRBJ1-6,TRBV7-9,TGTGCCAGCAGCCAGGCGTATAATTCACCCCTCCACTTT,CASSQAYNSPLHF
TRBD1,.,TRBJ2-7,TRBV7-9,TGTGCCAGCAGCTGGGACAGGGCCAACGAGCAGTACTTC,CASSWDRANEQYF
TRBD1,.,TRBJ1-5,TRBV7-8,TGTGCCAGCAGCTACCTTGACAGGGGCGATCAGCCCCAGCATTTT,CASSYLDRGDQPQHF
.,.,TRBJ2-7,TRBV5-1,TGCGCCAGCAGCTTGGAAAGCTCCTACGAGCAGTACTTC,CASSLESSYEQYF
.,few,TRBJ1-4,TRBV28,TGTGCCAGCGGACCTACAATTGAAAAACTGTTTTTT,CASGPTIEKLFF
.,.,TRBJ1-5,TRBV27,TGTGCCAGTTCATCGGGCTGGGGGGCCAATCAGCCCCAGCATTTT,CASSSGWGANQPQHF
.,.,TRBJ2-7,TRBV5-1,TGCGCCAGCAGCTTGGGGAGCGGGCCCTACGAGCAGTACTTC,CASSLGSGPYEQYF
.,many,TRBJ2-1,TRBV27,TGTGCCAGCAGTTTGAACGGGGGCGCCTCCTACAATGAGCAGTTCTTC,CASSLNGGASYNEQFF
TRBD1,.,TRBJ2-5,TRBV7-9,TGTGCCAGCAGCCCGACGACAGGGGCTCGAGAGACCCAGTACTTC,CASSPTTGARETQYF
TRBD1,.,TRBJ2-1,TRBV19,TGTGCCAGTACCTTGACAGGGGGCAATGAGCAGTTCTTC,CASTLTGGNEQFF
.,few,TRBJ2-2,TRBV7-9,TGTGCCAGCAGCGTGAACACCGGGGAGCTGTTTTTT,CASSVNTGELFF
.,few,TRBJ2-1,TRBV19,TGTGCCAGTAGTTACCTGAGCTCCTACAATGAGCAGTTCTTC,CASSYLSSYNEQFF
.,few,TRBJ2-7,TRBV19,TGTGCCAGTAGTATCGGGATCGCCTACGAGCAGTACTTC,CASSIGIAYEQYF
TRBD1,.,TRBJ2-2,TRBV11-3,TGTGCCAGCAGCTCCCCCGGACAGGAGAACACCGGGGAGCTGTTTTTT,CASSSPGQENTGELFF
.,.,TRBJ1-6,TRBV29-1,TGCAGCGTTGGACAGGCGAGTGGGTCACCCCTCCACTTT,CSVGQASGSPLHF
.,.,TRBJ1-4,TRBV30,TGTGCCTGGAGTTCCGGGGTCAATGAAAAACTGTTTTTT,CAWSSGVNEKLFF
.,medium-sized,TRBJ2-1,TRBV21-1,TGTGCCAGCCACAGTGGCGATGAGCAGTTCTTC,CASHSGDEQFF
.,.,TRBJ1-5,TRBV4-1,TGCGCCAGCAGCTTGGGGAAGGGTCAGCCCCAGCATTTT,CASSLGKGQPQHF
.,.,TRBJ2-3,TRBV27,TGTGCCAGCAGTATATGGCCGAAAATGACGCAGTATTTT,CASSIWPKMTQYF
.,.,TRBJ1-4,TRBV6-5,TGTGCCAGCAGTTACGAGGTGATGTTTTTT,CASSYEVMFF
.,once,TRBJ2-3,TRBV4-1,TGCGCCAGCAGCCTCATGGCAGATACGCAGTATTTT,CASSLMADTQYF
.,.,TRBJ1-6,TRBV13,TGTGCCAGCAGCCCCGGACCGGTCAATTCACCCCTCCACTTT,CASSPGPVNSPLHF
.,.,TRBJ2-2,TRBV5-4,TGTGCCAGCAGCGGAGATGGGGGTCCCACTTTCGAGAAGCTGTTTTTT,CASSGDGGPTFEKLFF
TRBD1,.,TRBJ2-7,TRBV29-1,TGCAGCGTTGAAGCACGGACAGGGGGCCCCTACGAGCAGTACTTC,CSVEARTGGPYEQYF
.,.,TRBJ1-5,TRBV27,TGTGCCAGCAGTTTAGCTGGGAATCAGCCCCAGCATTTT,CASSLAGNQPQHF
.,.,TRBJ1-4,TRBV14,TGTGCCAGCAGCCATCCCTCCCCGCGGACGCTTAATGAAAAACTGTTTTTT,CASSHPSPRTLNEKLFF
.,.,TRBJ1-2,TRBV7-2,TGTGCCAGCAGCTTTACAGGCTTCAGCGGTGGCTACACCTTC,CASSFTGFSGGYTF
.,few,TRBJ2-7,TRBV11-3,TGTGCCAGCAGCTTAGACCCTACAGTAGCGTCCCACTCCTACGAGCAGTACTTC,CASSLDPTVASHSYEQYF
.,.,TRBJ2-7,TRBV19,TGTGCCAGTAGTTATGGGACGGGATCCTACGAGCAGTACTTC,CASSYGTGSYEQYF
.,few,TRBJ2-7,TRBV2,TGTGCCAGCAGTGTGGCAGGGACCTACGAGCAGTACTTC,CASSVAGTYEQYF
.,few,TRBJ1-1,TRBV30,TGTGCCTGGGGCGACACGAACACTGAAGCTTTCTTT,CAWGDTNTEAFF
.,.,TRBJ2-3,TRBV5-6,TGTGCCAGCAGCTTGCCAGCGGGCACAGATACGCAGTATTTT,CASSLPAGTDTQYF
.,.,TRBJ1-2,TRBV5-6,TGTGCCAGCAGCATCAGGGATGGCTACACCTTC,CASSIRDGYTF
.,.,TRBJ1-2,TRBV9,TGTGCCAGCAGCCCATCGGGAGTTGGTTGGAACTATGGCTACACCTTC,CASSPSGVGWNYGYTF